Below, 17 T cell receptor beta chains from the same sample are listed, as sequenced in a study of Ad26.COV2.S vaccination and SARS-CoV-2 variants. The method was immunoSEQ multiplex PCR; TCRdb's version includes in-frame clones alone and lacks a portion of them. The sample has 350,000 to 450,000 clones; 80% to 90% are singletons. The treatment was: 19 received Ad26.COV2.S at low or high dose, single or two shots; roughly five received placebo; per-sample allocation not given. Vaccine and placebo recipients were sampled on day 63 after the first injection. The starting material was peripheral blood, obtained in a trial of Ad26.COV2.S vaccine versus placebo. The receptors here all came from a person aged 18-65 years who received the Ad26.COV2.S COVID-19 vaccine or a placebo.

The V gene is TRBV5-6, the J gene TRBJ2-1; no firm D call. V lost 4 bases to trimming and J lost 2 bases, with 13 bases between them. The CDR3 totals 15 residues. Germline V gene data show CDR1 as SGHDT and CDR2 as YYEEEE. CDR3 nucleotides: TGTGCCAGCAGCCTCTTAATGACGGCCTACAATGAGCAGTTCTTC. This encodes CASSLLMTAYNEQFF.

The chain employs TRBV3-1 (or the pseudogene TRBV3-2) and TRBJ2-5; the match to TRBD2 covers 7 bases. The CDR3 is 16 residues long. J lost 4 bases, V lost 0 bases, and 8 bases had no gene match. The germline V gene encodes CDR1 LGHDT and CDR2 YNNKEL (reference sequence). CDR3 residues: CASSQDYGTTGETQYF. The CDR3 DNA reads as TGTGCCAGCAGCCAAGATTATGGGACTACGGGAGAGACCCAGTACTTC.

The rearrangement joins TRBV2 to TRBJ1-4; D might be TRBD1 (6 bases). Per germline, CDR1 SNHLY and CDR2 FYNNEI. The V and J ends lost 6 bases and 3 bases respectively, with 11 bases between them. The CDR3 loop spans 14 amino acids. The CDR3 bases are TGTGCCAGCAGCAACAGGGTGGCTAATGAAAAACTGTTTTTT. Protein product: CASSNRVANEKLFF.

About this clone: This sample includes further DNA sequences coding for the same CDR3. CDR3 DNA: TGTGCCAGCGGCGGACACTATGGCTACACCTTC. Translated: CASGGHYGYTF. V and J are TRBV2 and TRBJ1-2; D remains unclear. V lost 8 bases and J 3 bases, leaving 7 bases between the germline ends. The CDR3 consists of 11 residues. Germline lookup yields CDR1 SNHLY and CDR2 FYNNEI.

The rearrangement joins TRBV19 to TRBJ1-5; the D is unclear. CDR3 length: 13 residues. The V gene's germline CDR1 is LNHDA and CDR2 SQIVND (reference sequence). V gave up 0 bases and J gave up 3 bases, with 3 bases separating them. The CDR3 sequence is CASSIELNQPQHF. The CDR3 nucleotides read TGTGCCAGTAGTATAGAGCTCAATCAGCCCCAGCATTTT.

This clone was counted between two and nine times. This sequence joins TRBV30 and TRBJ1-5; no clear D gene. Germline V gene data show CDR1 as GTSNPN and CDR2 as SVGIG (reference sequence). CDR3 length: 13 amino acids. The ends were cut back, 0 bases at V and 1 base at J, with 4 bases in the middle. The CDR3, as DNA: TGTGCCTGGAGTGTGGAAAGCAATCAGCCCCAGCATTTT. Translation: CAWSVESNQPQHF. Complete variable domain (other parts from reference TRBV30 and TRBJ1-5): SQTIHQWPATLVQPVGSPLSLECTVEGTSNPNLYWYRQAAGRGLQLLFYSVGIGQISSEVPQNLSASRPQDRQFILSSKKLLLSDSGFYLCAWSVESNQPQHFGDGTRLSIL.

J is TRBJ2-5 and V is TRBV7-2; D unresolved. Germline CDR1 SGHTA, CDR2 FQGNSA. Trimming took off 0 bases at V and 3 bases at J, with 8 bases between the two ends. The length of the CDR3 is 14 residues. Here the CDR3 reads CASSLAPLEETQYF. Here the CDR3 DNA reads TGTGCCAGCAGCTTAGCGCCCCTAGAAGAGACCCAGTACTTC.

This chain connects TRBV7-9 to TRBJ2-6; the D is unclear. The CDR3 covers 16 residues. V was pared by 5 bases and J by 4 bases, with 15 bases between. CDR1 and CDR2 (germline): SEHNR, FQNEAQ (reference sequence). The CDR3 bases are TGTGCCAGCAGCCCAGACCAGGTTAGGGGGGCCAACGTCCTGACTTTC. It is translated as CASSPDQVRGANVLTF.

V gene TRBV4-1 combines with J gene TRBJ2-3; D is unclear. This CDR3 has 14 residues. Trimming left V 4 bases short and J 0 bases short, with 8 bases between. Germline V gene sequence: CDR1 MGHRA, CDR2 YSYEKL. The CDR3 region is CASSRPESTDTQYF. The DNA of the CDR3 is TGCGCCAGCAGCCGCCCTGAAAGCACAGATACGCAGTATTTT.

The chain links TRBV12-3 or TRBV12-4 to TRBJ2-7; D unclear. CDR3 size: 11 residues. V was clipped by 6 bases and J by 9 bases, with 12 bases between them. CDR3 loop: CASSYRHLQYF. DNA for the CDR3: TGTGCCAGCAGCTACCGACATCTGCAGTACTTC.

J is TRBJ1-5 and V is TRBV19, with 7 bases that match TRBD1. Germline trimming cut 5 bases from V and 7 bases from J; bases unmatched to any gene: 11. Germline CDR1 is LNHDA and CDR2 is SQIVND (reference sequence). This CDR3 comprises 15 residues. The CDR3 DNA reads TGTGCCAGTAGTTTAACAGGGGCCTGGGGGCAGCCCCAGCATTTT. Amino acids: CASSLTGAWGQPQHF.

This chain links TRBV7-2 with TRBJ1-1; a weak D match, TRBD1 (6 bases). CDR3 size: 14 residues. Germline V gives CDR1 SGHTA, CDR2 FQGNSA. V was shortened by 0 bases and J by 5 bases, with 10 bases between the two germline ends. CDR3 loop: CASSLARGETEAFF. CDR3 bases: TGTGCCAGCAGCTTAGCCAGGGGCGAGACTGAAGCTTTCTTT.

The chain links TRBV27 to TRBJ1-1; D is unclear. The V and J ends lost 6 bases and 0 bases respectively, with 14 bases between them. The CDR3 contains 15 residues. Germline loops: CDR1 MNHEY, CDR2 SMNVEV (reference sequence). CDR3 in DNA: TGTGCCAGCAGCGCGCCGACAAGTTTGAACACTGAAGCTTTCTTT. Protein: CASSAPTSLNTEAFF.

The V call is TRBV11-2, the J call TRBJ1-3, with no clear D. This CDR3 is built from 14 residues. The V and J ends lost 5 bases and 2 bases respectively, with 10 bases between them. The germline V gene has CDR1 SGHAT and CDR2 FQNNGV. The CDR3 nucleotides are TGTGCCAGCAGCCCGCAGGTGGCTGGAAACACCATATATTTT. As protein: CASSPQVAGNTIYF. The whole variable domain, remainder taken from reference TRBV11-2 and TRBJ1-3, is EAGVAQSPRYKIIEKRQSVAFWCNPISGHATLYWYQQILGQGPKLLIQFQNNGVVDDSQLPKDRFSAERLKGVDSTLKIQPAKLEDSAVYLCASSPQVAGNTIYFGEGSWLTVV.

The CDR3 here is CASSSRQGYTF. CDR3 coding DNA: TGTGCCAGCAGTAGTCGTCAGGGCTACACCTTC. J is TRBJ1-2 and V is TRBV11-3; D is unresolved. Trimming took 6 bases from V and 8 from J, leaving 10 bases between them. Germline assignment: CDR1 SGHNT and CDR2 YENEEA. This CDR3 spans 11 amino acids.

The genes are TRBV19 and TRBJ1-5; D is unclear. The V and J ends lost 3 bases and 1 base respectively, with 13 bases between them. CDR3 length: 16 residues. From germline, CDR1 is LNHDA and CDR2 SQIVND (reference sequence). In DNA form, the CDR3 reads TGTGCCAGTAGTATGTTCATGTCATCGAGCAATCAGCCCCAGCATTTT. Encoded protein: CASSMFMSSSNQPQHF.

The chain carries TRBV6-6 and TRBJ2-3, with D tentatively TRBD2 (6 bases). The V end was cut by 7 bases, the J end by 0 bases, with 11 bases between. Germline V gene lookup returns CDR1 MNHNY and CDR2 SVGAGI (reference sequence). The CDR3 covers 14 residues. In nucleotides, the CDR3 is TGTGCCAGCAACCGGGGGAGGAGCACAGATACGCAGTATTTT. As protein: CASNRGRSTDTQYF.